This TCR beta chain was obtained from a study of blood T cell repertoires in COVID-19. Produced via immunoSEQ multiplex PCR; TCRdb's table is partial and in-frame only. The sample yields about 370,000 clones, around 89% seen once. Trimming shortened V by 3 bases and J by 3 bases, and 18 bases separated the two germline ends. The CDR3 extends over 15 amino acids. Germline lookup yields CDR1 DFQATT and CDR2 SNEGSKA (reference sequence). The origin of this receptor is a young man who had recovered from COVID-19. The material sequenced was PBMCs or T cells enriched from blood (not recorded which). This rearrangement joins TRBV20-1 to TRBJ2-7, with a possible D match to TRBD2 (7 bases). CDR3 in amino acids: CSASLQGLPYYEQYF. The CDR3 region has the DNA TGCAGTGCTAGTCTACAGGGACTACCCTACTACGAGCAGTACTTC.